This TCR beta chain was sequenced in a study of cytomegalovirus exposure and HLA in healthy donors (dated by TCRdb to the late 2010s). Context from the whole study: According to an earlier analysis of several hundred of the donors, about 179 million T cells yielded roughly 100 million unique TCR beta sequences and 250 to 350 Gb of sequence data. Roughly 300 gigabases of sequencing data and around 85 million unique TCR sequences made up an early release that covered 640 HLA-typed donors. Of the 300 to 400 genotyped donors, approximately 83% fell in the genetic ancestry cluster associated with self-reported Caucasian donors. The study aimed to test whether cataloging public T cell receptors could reveal signatures of past pathogen exposure. The study used immunosequencing to profile the T cell repertoires of approximately 640 subjects and linked those repertoires to cytomegalovirus serostatus. In addition to the first cohort of 666 subjects, a separate validation cohort of 120 different subjects was used. The study combined high-throughput TCR immunosequencing, statistical association of individual TCRs with disease status, and machine learning to predict cytomegalovirus infection status. A later analysis re-examined previously published TCR beta repertoires from more than 650 donors and added high-resolution HLA genotyping to investigate patterns of TCR occurrence. The later analysis used no new phenotypic data to find candidate immune exposures, relying instead on TCR beta sequences and their occurrence across donors. To decide whether each TCR beta V gene segment behaved as functional or pseudogenic, an earlier analysis of over 500 of the donors relied on high-throughput TCR beta sequencing. Donor age, sex, ethnicity and CMV serostatus were collected together with the repertoire data. A later genetic analysis used genome-wide SNP genotypes for about 65% of the 666 donors, treating that subset as a discovery cohort. All discovery cohort repertoires had been generated using a single sequencing platform. Both class I and class II loci were covered by HLA typing, at four-digit resolution. Typing coverage differed by locus: A, B, C, DRB1 and DQB1 were typed in roughly 620-630 donors, DQA1 in 500 to 550, DPA1 in over 600, and DPB1 in just under 490. Roughly 5 DR-DQ haplotypes were handled as single units for association and clustering, since linkage in the cohort was strong. Across some 400 genotyped donors of the cohort, an average of approximately 200,000 unique TCR beta nucleotide sequences per donor were sequenced, and roughly 20% of those sequences were non-productive. Study-wide conclusions, independent of this receptor: The sequencing pipeline was judged likely to have produced a cluster of highly shared sequence variants as a technical artifact. The classifier was reported to diagnose cytomegalovirus status with high specificity and sensitivity in both the original and validation cohorts. For the cohort, immune exposure information was limited to CMV serostatus. The authors suggested that the approach could potentially be generalized to other disease states and immunological phenotypes. In a later genetic analysis, fewer N-insertions in productive TCRs were reported among donors in an Asian-associated ancestry cluster than the approximately 710-donor mean. A few of the identified cytomegalovirus-associated TCR beta chains were confirmed in vitro to be specific for cytomegalovirus antigens. Because some donors lacked HLA typing at each locus, the association tests relied only on the typed subset. In a later analysis, the rate of TCR association differed among HLA loci, with DRB1 alleles having the most associated TCRs and HLA-C alleles having the fewest. Some 15 rarely observed V segments, including chromosome 9 orphons, were excluded from the earlier analysis of several hundred of the donors because counts were too low. A later genetic analysis associated a missense DCLRE1C variant with V-gene and J-gene trimming of TCR beta chains, and an independent cohort replicated the association. The 87-base-pair reads could not distinguish some IMGT-functional V segments, including TRBV6-2 and TRBV6-3, so those segments were excluded. In an earlier analysis of several hundred of the donors, most TCR beta V segments were observed in productive rearrangements about 87% or about 30% of the time, broadly matching IMGT annotations. Presence/absence analyses assumed roughly uniform sequencing depth across donors, an assumption that may not hold. Most TCR sequences were observed very rarely across donors, whereas some public TCRs were present in many individuals. A further reported finding was that TCR beta sequences accurately predicted the HLA-A and HLA-B alleles for most subjects in the first cohort. Only TCR beta chains were sequenced in this cohort, and the absence of alpha or paired-chain data limited detectable features. A total of some 180 TCR beta chains were listed by the study as associated with cytomegalovirus. A later analysis found that most CMV-associated TCR beta chains appeared HLA-restricted, with HLA associations seemingly driven largely by CMV exposure. Correlated functional status among segregating V segments might reflect linkage disequilibrium, but an unknown experimental factor could not be ruled out. A later analysis found that HLA-associated TCR beta chains were more clonally expanded and had lower generation probabilities than equally common non-associated chains. When HLA alleles, especially DR and DQ, strongly co-occurred, attributing TCR associations to individual alleles was difficult. In a later analysis, several top co-occurrence clusters were reported to appear linked to parvovirus B19, influenza, CMV and Epstein-Barr virus. Specific HLA alleles were associated with 18,000 or so TCR beta sequences at a false discovery rate of 0.05 in a later analysis.

In regard to this clone: What antigen it recognizes has not been identified. Base-call qualities are not available, and no considerably larger clone is one nucleotide away.

CDR1 is given as GTSNPN and CDR2 as SVGIG, both from the germline V gene (reference sequence). Relative to germline, V is 0 bases shorter and J is 0 bases shorter, with 12 bases between their ends. Taken from cysteine to phenylalanine, the CDR3 has 16 residues. The kept DNA is CDR3 alone, 48 bases in frame from the first base. The library was obtained by the immunoSEQ multiplex PCR assay. A mixture of 60 forward primers for TCR Vbeta segments and 13 reverse primers for TCR Jbeta segments was used in the multiplex PCR. A multiplex PCR assay on genomic DNA amplified the CDR3 region of rearranged TCR beta genes. The amplified TCR beta libraries were sequenced on the Illumina HiSeq System as 87-base-pair reads. Processing in the source paper ran as follows. In a later analysis, tens of millions of unique TCR beta chains were counted across the approximately 670 repertoires, and roughly 11 million of these chains were shared by at least two donors. Raw reads were error-corrected and collapsed into unique sequences by a nearest-neighbor algorithm in which closely related sequences were merged to remove PCR and sequencing errors. CDR3 sequences were aligned to IMGT reference sequences to assign V, D and J gene segments. Each retained sequence needed at least a six-nucleotide match to both a V gene segment and a J gene segment. Rearrangements were called productive when the CDR3 lacked stop codons and stayed in frame with V and J; all others were non-productive. Following IMGT convention, CDR3 was defined as the stretch from the second conserved V-encoded cysteine up to the conserved J-encoded phenylalanine. In an earlier analysis of 587 of the donors, sequences lacking an unambiguous match to a single V gene segment were excluded. An earlier analysis of roughly 590 of the donors called V segments functional above 56.7% productive rearrangements and segregating when the between-donor standard deviation exceeded 5%. A statistical classification framework was built for diagnosing cytomegalovirus status from the catalog of TCR beta chain sequences. A later analysis assigned V and J genes by comparing TCR nucleotide sequences with IMGT/GENE-DB human TR gene sequences. In a later analysis, CDR3 sequences and most-parsimonious VDJ recombination scenarios were assigned using the TCRdist pipeline. In a later analysis, every TCR beta chain was defined by the combination of its CDR3 amino acid sequence and its V-gene family, and reads without a unique V-gene family were dropped. In a later analysis, fewer than 600 highly shared, low-generation-probability nucleotide sequences were removed to address suspected cross-contamination and a sequencing artifact. A later analysis calculated a clonal expansion index for each public chain from normalized within-repertoire ranks of inferred template counts. In a later analysis, generation probabilities were computed with a VDJ recombination model fitted to out-of-frame rearrangements, and the resulting probabilities were checked against IGoR. In a later analysis, TCR-TCR, TCR-HLA and TCR-CMV co-occurrence was scored with hypergeometric tests, and a repertoire-size bias correction was applied to TCR pairs. In a later analysis, false discovery rates were estimated by permuting HLA or CMV assignments 20 times. In a later analysis, co-occurring TCRs were grouped with DBSCAN, and TCRdist sequence similarity was added when clustering was performed within HLA-allele-positive subsets. Co-occurrence clustering excluded repertoires with fewer than 30,000 or more than 120,000 public chains, plus five with anomalous nucleotide sharing. TCRdb stores this immuneACCESS table with in-frame sequences only. Part of the clones is absent; in the studies checked, under half of the shortfall reflects unresolved V genes, and no reason is known for the rest. V, J and clone size are taken as reported in that table, and D and trimming were inferred from the DNA itself. In all, the sample holds approximately 150,000 clones, and 76% of those were seen once. The ten top clones hold 1.5% to 2% of the sample.

The cohort comprised hundreds of healthy bone marrow donors. All cohort members were sampled while nominally healthy, although unrecorded immune exposures were likely present. The donor tested CMV seronegative and was one of the 352 seronegative cohort members. A peripheral blood sample was provided by each donor, and peripheral blood mononuclear cells were used for TCR beta sequencing. Genomic DNA was extracted from the blood cell samples with the Qiagen DNeasy Blood Extraction Kit. The V and J genes are TRBV30 and TRBJ2-4, with TRBD2 as a weak D call on 6 bases. This sequence was found in a woman aged 40 to 50 in good health and CMV-seronegative. The sample was PBMCs. For the CDR3, the sequence is CAWSVGGSRAKNIQYF. The sequence in DNA is TGTGCCTGGAGTGTGGGGGGATCTCGAGCCAAAAACATTCAGTACTTC.